This T cell receptor (beta chain) was obtained from a study of T cell responses to AZD1222 COVID-19 vaccine. Note on this clone: The antigen is undetermined.

Study results and caveats: In a largely white British group with more females than males, clonal diversity was possibly underestimated. Close to half of all spike-specific TCRs reportedly target regions of the variants that are unmutated. At study baseline, merely several AZD1222 recipients were seropositive.

V shed 4 bases, J shed 8 bases, and the junction held 8 bases outside the gene matches. The CDR3 loop spans 14 amino acids. CDR1 and CDR2 from the germline V gene are SGHTA and FQGNSA. Clones were read by immunoSEQ multiplex PCR, and TCRdb kept only the in-frame ones, dropping some. The table records around 76,000 clones, around 84% of them present only once. Sequences were derived from peripheral blood, sampled on day 0 of AZD1222 vaccination. The chain has TRBV7-2 and TRBJ1-2; TRBD1 agrees at 9 bases. This clonotype was sampled from an adult in good health. As DNA, the CDR3 is TGTGCCAGCAGCTCCGGGACAGGGTCTTTGGGCTACACCTTC. It translates to CASSSGTGSLGYTF.